This TCR beta chain originates from a study of T-cell memory formation after mild COVID-19. Study-level information: Across donors, TCR clusters were largely donor specific.

Germline assignment: CDR1 MNHNY and CDR2 SVGAGI (reference sequence). The CDR3 runs to 15 residues. V gave up 10 bases and J gave up 1 base; unmatched junction bases: 9. Using constant-segment primers, 5'RACE produced TCR alpha and TCR beta cDNA libraries carrying sample barcodes and UMIs. One entry per CDR3 protein results from TCRdb running MiXCR on the 5' RACE reads. This table has roughly 250,000 distinct CDR3 sequences, roughly a sixth appearing once. This clonotype was picked up a small number of times. Its antigen is currently unknown. General observations from the study: Balance between CD4 and CD8 was seen in clones contracting day 15 to 85, and a CD4+ lean was seen in later expanders. Largely, contracting CD4+ clones fell within CM and EM, and contracting CD8+ clones within EMRA.

The chain couples TRBV6-6 to TRBJ2-2, with 7 nucleotides matching TRBD1. The material sequenced was PBMCs or a T cell subset sorted from them (not recorded which). The sequence derives from a man aged 18 to 30 who had mild COVID-19 (a few samples of this study predate the infection). Cell type and time point are not known. CDR3 sequence: CAIPNHRGNTGELFF. CDR3 sequence (DNA): TGTGCCATCCCTAATCACAGGGGGAACACCGGGGAGCTGTTTTTT.